This entry features one T cell receptor beta chain sequence. The sample belongs to a study of T-cell reconstitution after alpha-beta-depleted transplantation in children. Trimming pared 5 bases from V and 0 bases from J, leaving 7 bases between. The germline gives CDR1 SQVTM, CDR2 ANQGSEA. The CDR3 has 12 amino acids. TCRbeta library construction was performed incorporating unique molecular identifiers. Via MiXCR, TCRdb re-called the PCR reads, giving one row per CDR3 protein. The data contain more than 200,000 distinct CDR3 sequences, under 8.5% of them singletons. The rearrangement uses TRBV29-1 and TRBJ2-5; D is unclear. The input for sequencing was PBMCs, mostly from graft donor cells, taken 360 days after TCRalphabeta/CD19-depleted stem cell transplant. The clonotype was recovered from a male patient under 10 years old who had a stem cell transplant for acute myeloid leukemia, so the T cells may come from the graft donor. CDR3 DNA: TGCAGCGTTTGGTGGTACCAAGAGACCCAGTACTTC. Translated: CSVWWYQETQYF. The entire variable domain, with the rest obtained from reference TRBV29-1 and TRBJ2-5, is as follows: SAVISQKPSRDICQRGTSLTIQCQVDSQVTMMFWYRQQPGQSLTLIATANQGSEATYESGFVIDKFPISRPNLTFSTLTVSNMSPEDSSIYLCSVWWYQETQYFGPGTRLLVL.